This record concerns one TCR beta chain sequence. CDR3 length: 14 residues. Germline loops: CDR1 MGHDK, CDR2 SYGVNS. With V trimmed by 8 bases and J by 4 bases, 6 bases remained unmatched. As handled by the study authors: Nucleated cell number was recorded as an estimate derived from reference gene primer amplification. Data came from immunoSEQ multiplex PCR; TCRdb stores just in-frame clones and leaves some out. The DNA gave D and trimming, while V, J and clone size come from that table. Counted here are some 670,000 clones, around 90% occurring once; the ten biggest clones make up over 0.2%. This sample was included in a study of blood T cell repertoires in COVID-19. Study background: Sample material is recorded as cDNA or gDNA derived from T cells, B-cell-depleted T cells, or PBMCs.

The sequence was collected from a young woman with acute or convalescent COVID-19. The chain is built from TRBV25-1 and TRBJ1-1; 11 bases match TRBD1. Specimen: peripheral blood. The CDR3 DNA reads TGTGCCAGCGGGAGGGACAGGGGGGTCACTGAAGCTTTCTTT. It encodes CASGRDRGVTEAFF. The full variable domain, rest sourced from reference TRBV25-1 and TRBJ1-1, is EADIYQTPRYLVIGTGKKITLECSQTMGHDKMYWYQQDPGMELHLIHYSYGVNSTEKGDLSSESTVSRIRTEHFPLTLESARPSHTSQYLCASGRDRGVTEAFFGQGTRLTVV.